A selection of T cell receptor beta chains follows, all from one sample in a study of cytomegalovirus exposure and HLA in healthy donors. The table came from immunoSEQ multiplex PCR; TCRdb's copy has only in-frame clones and leaves some out. This repertoire shows about 160,000 clones, around four fifths found once; its top ten account for around 2%. What was sequenced was PBMCs. The receptor set was obtained from a young man in good health and CMV-seropositive. The CDR3 runs from the conserved cysteine through the conserved F or W. A D gene is named only where the DNA matches it firmly. Clone size, where shown, is once, few, many, or a class for clones that have expanded.

v_call: TRBV9
clone_size: NA
d_call: TRBD2
j_call: TRBJ2-1
cdr3_aa: CASSPKPTSGGLNEQFF
cdr3_nt: TGTGCCAGCAGCCCCAAACCGACTAGCGGGGGCCTCAATGAGCAGTTCTTC

v_call: TRBV6-1
clone_size: few
d_call: TRBD1
j_call: TRBJ1-2
cdr3_aa: CASSERQGADYGYTF
cdr3_nt: TGTGCCAGCAGTGAGAGACAGGGGGCGGACTATGGCTACACCTTC

v_call: TRBV4-3
clone_size: NA
d_call: NA
j_call: TRBJ1-2
cdr3_aa: CASSQVEGGQKSYGYTF
cdr3_nt: TGCGCCAGCAGCCAAGTAGAGGGTGGCCAAAAGTCCTATGGCTACACCTTC

v_call: TRBV4-3
clone_size: NA
d_call: NA
j_call: TRBJ2-6
cdr3_aa: CASSQDNTRGANVLTF
cdr3_nt: TGCGCCAGCAGCCAAGATAACACACGCGGGGCCAACGTCCTGACTTTC

v_call: TRBV7-9
clone_size: NA
d_call: NA
j_call: TRBJ2-5
cdr3_aa: CASSLATGQETQYF
cdr3_nt: TGTGCCAGCAGCTTAGCAACAGGGCAGGAGACCCAGTACTTC

v_call: TRBV5-1
clone_size: NA
d_call: NA
j_call: TRBJ2-3
cdr3_aa: CASSLDGGAGTDTQYF
cdr3_nt: TGCGCCAGCAGCTTGGATGGAGGGGCAGGCACAGATACGCAGTATTTT

v_call: TRBV10-3
clone_size: NA
d_call: TRBD2
j_call: TRBJ2-1
cdr3_aa: CATSRSAGAAINEQFF
cdr3_nt: TGTGCCACGAGCCGGTCAGCGGGGGCTGCTATCAATGAGCAGTTCTTC

v_call: TRBV18
clone_size: once
d_call: NA
j_call: TRBJ1-6
cdr3_aa: CASSPPGGGYNSPLHF
cdr3_nt: TGTGCCAGCTCACCACCGGGAGGGGGCTATAATTCACCCCTCCACTTT

v_call: TRBV5-3
clone_size: NA
d_call: TRBD2
j_call: TRBJ2-5
cdr3_aa: CARSSGLAVWYQETQYF
cdr3_nt: TGTGCCAGAAGCTCCGGACTAGCAGTTTGGTACCAAGAGACCCAGTACTTC

v_call: TRBV5-1
clone_size: NA
d_call: TRBD2
j_call: TRBJ2-1
cdr3_aa: CASSLIPGGLAEQFF
cdr3_nt: TGCGCCAGCAGCTTGATCCCGGGGGGTCTTGCTGAGCAGTTCTTC

v_call: TRBV28
clone_size: NA
d_call: NA
j_call: TRBJ1-2
cdr3_aa: CASSYPNYGYTF
cdr3_nt: TGTGCCAGCAGCTACCCTAACTATGGCTACACCTTC

v_call: TRBV7-2
clone_size: NA
d_call: TRBD1
j_call: TRBJ2-7
cdr3_aa: CASSLLTGYEQYF
cdr3_nt: TGTGCCAGCAGCTTACTGACAGGGTACGAGCAGTACTTC

v_call: TRBV7-7
clone_size: NA
d_call: NA
j_call: TRBJ2-2
cdr3_aa: CASSLGIQGSGELFF
cdr3_nt: TGTGCTAGCAGCTTAGGGATCCAGGGCTCCGGGGAGCTGTTTTTT

v_call: TRBV7-7
clone_size: NA
d_call: NA
j_call: TRBJ1-5
cdr3_aa: CASSSRYSNQPQHF
cdr3_nt: TGTGCTAGCAGCTCGAGATATAGCAATCAGCCCCAGCATTTT

v_call: TRBV7-9
clone_size: once
d_call: NA
j_call: TRBJ2-5
cdr3_aa: CASSLEQGQETQYF
cdr3_nt: TGTGCCAGCAGCTTAGAACAGGGTCAGGAGACCCAGTACTTC

v_call: TRBV5-1
clone_size: NA
d_call: NA
j_call: TRBJ1-1
cdr3_aa: CASSGGSEAFF
cdr3_nt: TGCGCCAGCAGTGGAGGGTCTGAAGCTTTCTTT

v_call: TRBV7-9
clone_size: NA
d_call: NA
j_call: TRBJ1-6
cdr3_aa: CASSSKGSSYNSPLHF
cdr3_nt: TGTGCCAGCAGCTCTAAAGGGAGCTCCTATAATTCACCCCTCCACTTT

v_call: TRBV2
clone_size: once
d_call: NA
j_call: TRBJ2-3
cdr3_aa: CASKRGDRPTDTQYF
cdr3_nt: TGTGCCAGCAAGAGAGGAGATCGACCCACAGATACGCAGTATTTT

v_call: TRBV29-1
clone_size: NA
d_call: NA
j_call: TRBJ2-1
cdr3_aa: CSVEIRPGGEQFF
cdr3_nt: TGCAGCGTTGAAATCAGGCCCGGGGGTGAGCAGTTCTTC

v_call: TRBV5-1
clone_size: NA
d_call: TRBD2
j_call: TRBJ2-4
cdr3_aa: CASSAGDGSLAKNIQYF
cdr3_nt: TGCGCCAGCAGCGCGGGGGACGGATCTCTAGCCAAAAACATTCAGTACTTC

v_call: TRBV5-6
clone_size: NA
d_call: TRBD2
j_call: TRBJ2-5
cdr3_aa: CASSLGGGSQETQYF
cdr3_nt: TGTGCCAGCAGCTTGGGCGGGGGGAGCCAAGAGACCCAGTACTTC

v_call: TRBV7-9
clone_size: once
d_call: NA
j_call: TRBJ2-7
cdr3_aa: CASSSTRVYEQYF
cdr3_nt: TGTGCCAGCAGCTCCACTAGGGTCTACGAGCAGTACTTC

v_call: TRBV7-2
clone_size: few
d_call: NA
j_call: TRBJ2-7
cdr3_aa: CASSLGQPYEQYF
cdr3_nt: TGTGCCAGCAGCTTAGGACAGCCTTACGAGCAGTACTTC

v_call: TRBV10-3
clone_size: NA
d_call: NA
j_call: TRBJ2-1
cdr3_aa: CAITALPGDEQFF
cdr3_nt: TGTGCCATCACCGCCCTCCCAGGGGATGAGCAGTTCTTC

v_call: TRBV7-3
clone_size: NA
d_call: NA
j_call: TRBJ1-1
cdr3_aa: CASSPQDSAEAFF
cdr3_nt: TGTGCCAGCAGCCCCCAGGACAGCGCTGAAGCTTTCTTT

v_call: TRBV11-2
clone_size: NA
d_call: NA
j_call: TRBJ1-4
cdr3_aa: CASSLGSGPYEKLFF
cdr3_nt: TGTGCCAGCAGCTTAGGCTCAGGGCCTTATGAAAAACTGTTTTTT

v_call: TRBV4-2
clone_size: NA
d_call: TRBD1
j_call: TRBJ2-7
cdr3_aa: CASSPGDRGRPPSEQYF
cdr3_nt: TGTGCCAGCAGCCCAGGGGACAGGGGGAGACCACCCTCCGAGCAGTACTTC

v_call: TRBV5-1
clone_size: NA
d_call: TRBD2
j_call: TRBJ2-7
cdr3_aa: CASSLRTSGGIWEQYF
cdr3_nt: TGCGCCAGCAGCTTACGGACTAGCGGGGGGATTTGGGAGCAGTACTTC

v_call: TRBV7-2
clone_size: NA
d_call: NA
j_call: TRBJ2-7
cdr3_aa: CASSSVQRSYEQYF
cdr3_nt: TGTGCCAGCAGCTCAGTACAGCGGTCCTACGAGCAGTACTTC

v_call: TRBV6-5
clone_size: NA
d_call: NA
j_call: TRBJ1-5
cdr3_aa: CASSYSNPGNQPQHF
cdr3_nt: TGTGCCAGCAGTTACTCGAACCCAGGGAATCAGCCCCAGCATTTT

v_call: TRBV19
clone_size: NA
d_call: NA
j_call: TRBJ1-3
cdr3_aa: CASLRGNTIYF
cdr3_nt: TGTGCCAGCCTGCGAGGAAACACCATATATTTT

v_call: TRBV2
clone_size: NA
d_call: TRBD1
j_call: TRBJ2-4
cdr3_aa: CASSDRTGLNIQYF
cdr3_nt: TGTGCCAGCAGTGACAGGACAGGGTTAAACATTCAGTACTTC

v_call: TRBV7-2
clone_size: NA
d_call: NA
j_call: TRBJ2-7
cdr3_aa: CASRLALSGNEQYF
cdr3_nt: TGTGCCAGCAGGCTCGCACTTAGCGGAAACGAGCAGTACTTC

v_call: TRBV4-3
clone_size: NA
d_call: TRBD1
j_call: TRBJ2-5
cdr3_aa: CASSQDRTGLETQYF
cdr3_nt: TGCGCCAGCAGCCAAGATAGGACAGGGTTGGAGACCCAGTACTTC

v_call: TRBV7-2
clone_size: NA
d_call: TRBD2
j_call: TRBJ2-1
cdr3_aa: CASSLPLAGGLYNEQFF
cdr3_nt: TGTGCCAGCAGCTTACCCCTAGCGGGGGGGCTCTACAATGAGCAGTTCTTC

v_call: TRBV18
clone_size: NA
d_call: TRBD1
j_call: TRBJ1-4
cdr3_aa: CASQGQGAQEKLFF
cdr3_nt: TGTGCCAGCCAGGGACAGGGGGCCCAGGAAAAACTGTTTTTT

v_call: TRBV14
clone_size: many
d_call: NA
j_call: TRBJ1-2
cdr3_aa: CASSQAVTRGTGYTF
cdr3_nt: TGTGCCAGCAGCCAAGCCGTAACCAGGGGAACTGGCTACACCTTC